This TCR beta chain was captured by sequencing in a study of response to subunit inactivated influenza vaccine. One entry per CDR3 protein results from TCRdb running MiXCR on the RT-PCR reads. The profile covers approximately 290,000 distinct CDR3 sequences, with around 22% appearing a single time and around 10% taken by the ten largest. The CDR3 sequence is 16 residues long. V dropped 5 bases and J dropped 0; count of bases not matched to a gene: 7. Notes on the study in general: Authors suggested each seasonal influenza vaccination recruits few new T cells.

This clonotype has a count of ten or more. The antigen remains undetermined. This rearrangement joins TRBV12-3 or TRBV12-4 to TRBJ1-5; 7 positions match TRBD1. The clonotype originates from a man in his fifties or sixties who received an inactivated influenza vaccine. The sample in question was PBMCs from blood, obtained roughly 20 months after vaccination. This CDR3 is CASSLGGQFSNQPQHF. CDR3 coding DNA: TGTGCCAGCAGTCTAGGGGGACAGTTTAGCAATCAGCCCCAGCATTTT.